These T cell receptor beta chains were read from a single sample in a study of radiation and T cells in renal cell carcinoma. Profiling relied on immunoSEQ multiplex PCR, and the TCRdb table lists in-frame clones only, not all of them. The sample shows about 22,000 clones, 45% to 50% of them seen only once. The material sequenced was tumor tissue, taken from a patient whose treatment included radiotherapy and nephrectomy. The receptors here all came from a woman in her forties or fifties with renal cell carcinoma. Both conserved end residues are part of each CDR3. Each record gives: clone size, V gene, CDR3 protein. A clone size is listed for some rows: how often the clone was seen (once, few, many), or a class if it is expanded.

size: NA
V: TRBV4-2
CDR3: CASSQPTSAADTQYF

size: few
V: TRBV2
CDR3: CASRETGLNSPLHF

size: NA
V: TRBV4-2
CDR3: CASSLIGLNAGNTIYF

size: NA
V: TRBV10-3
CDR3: CASSYAGGPWNTEAFF

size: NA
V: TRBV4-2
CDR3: CASSQEGTLPSYEQYF

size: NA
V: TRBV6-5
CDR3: CASRGDRESPYGYTF

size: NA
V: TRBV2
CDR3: CASSQFDSHSNQPQHF

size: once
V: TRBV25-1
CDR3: CASKLPRPSPTQAFF

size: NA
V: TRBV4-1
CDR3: CASSQDRTEQTNYGYTF

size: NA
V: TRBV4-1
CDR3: CASSQDLGTTDTQYF

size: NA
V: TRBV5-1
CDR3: CASSLAQVLRSYNEQFF

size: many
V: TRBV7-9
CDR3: CASSNTGTSGGASYEQYF

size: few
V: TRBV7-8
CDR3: CASSFADRVADTQYF

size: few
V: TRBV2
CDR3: CASTPGPGELFF

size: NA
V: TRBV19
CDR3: CASSMVASPNEKLFF

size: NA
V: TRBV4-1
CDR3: CASSQLRGDRADGYTF

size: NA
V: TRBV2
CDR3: CASRPGTVRGYTF

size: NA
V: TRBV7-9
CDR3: CASSQEEGRINEQFF

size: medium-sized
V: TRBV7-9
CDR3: CASSPRTGGNEQFF